The sequence of this T cell receptor (beta chain) was determined in a study of cytomegalovirus exposure and HLA in healthy donors. Study-level background: Ancestry clustering placed 70% to 90% of several hundred genotyped donors in the Caucasian-associated cluster.

The CDR3 runs to 14 residues. Germline CDR1 and CDR2: MNHEY and SVGAGI. Trimming at V came to 2 bases and at J to 3 bases, leaving 1 base not matched to a gene. A remark on this clone: The antigen is unknown.

General study findings and limits: Through in vitro validation, a few CMV-associated chains were shown to be specific for CMV antigens.

Use of 60 Vbeta and 13 Jbeta primers characterized the PCR. Profiled with immunoSEQ multiplex PCR; TCRdb holds only in-frame clones, not every one. The sample yields roughly 120,000 clones, roughly 74% seen once. Sequenced material: PBMCs. The chain couples TRBV6-5 to TRBJ1-2, with 9 bases identical to TRBD1. This receptor was identified in a man aged 40-49 years in good health and CMV-seropositive. In nucleotides, the CDR3 is TGTGCCAGCAGTTACCGGACAGGGGACTATGGCTACACCTTC. Protein: CASSYRTGDYGYTF.